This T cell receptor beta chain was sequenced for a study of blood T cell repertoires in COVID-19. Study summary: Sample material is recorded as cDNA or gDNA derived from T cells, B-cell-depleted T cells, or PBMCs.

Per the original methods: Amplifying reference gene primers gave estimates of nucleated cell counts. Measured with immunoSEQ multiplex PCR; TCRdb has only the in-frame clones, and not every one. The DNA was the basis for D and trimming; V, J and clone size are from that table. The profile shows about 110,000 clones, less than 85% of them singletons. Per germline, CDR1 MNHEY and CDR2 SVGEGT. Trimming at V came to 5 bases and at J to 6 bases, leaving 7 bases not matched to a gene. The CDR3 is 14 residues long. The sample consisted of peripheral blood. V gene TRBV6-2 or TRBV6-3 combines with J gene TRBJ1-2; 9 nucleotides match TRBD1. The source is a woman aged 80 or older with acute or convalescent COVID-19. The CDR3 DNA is TGTGCCAGCAGTCGCCGGCGGACAGGGGATGGCTACACCTTC. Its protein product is CASSRRRTGDGYTF.